This T cell receptor (beta chain) came from a study of Tregs in tolerant kidney transplant recipients. The CDR3 contains 14 residues. Unstimulated Tregs (CD4+CD25+CD127-) and CD4+CD25- non-Tregs were sorted from PBMCs. Produced via immunoSEQ multiplex PCR; TCRdb's table is partial and in-frame only. The repertoire includes around 98,000 clones, roughly 93% of them detected once, and 0.46% sits in the top ten. Sequencing was performed on CD4+ T cells from blood, taken before the transplant. The origin of this receptor is a human donor who received a combined kidney and bone marrow transplant. The rearrangement links TRBV7-5 to TRBJ2-7; the DNA was not compared with TRBD1, the D call given in the table. TRBV7-5 is assigned pseudogene status. The CDR3 coding sequence is TGTGTCAGAAGCGGTTCACTGGGGGCGAGAGAGCAGTACTTC. Translating it yields CVRSGSLGAREQYF.